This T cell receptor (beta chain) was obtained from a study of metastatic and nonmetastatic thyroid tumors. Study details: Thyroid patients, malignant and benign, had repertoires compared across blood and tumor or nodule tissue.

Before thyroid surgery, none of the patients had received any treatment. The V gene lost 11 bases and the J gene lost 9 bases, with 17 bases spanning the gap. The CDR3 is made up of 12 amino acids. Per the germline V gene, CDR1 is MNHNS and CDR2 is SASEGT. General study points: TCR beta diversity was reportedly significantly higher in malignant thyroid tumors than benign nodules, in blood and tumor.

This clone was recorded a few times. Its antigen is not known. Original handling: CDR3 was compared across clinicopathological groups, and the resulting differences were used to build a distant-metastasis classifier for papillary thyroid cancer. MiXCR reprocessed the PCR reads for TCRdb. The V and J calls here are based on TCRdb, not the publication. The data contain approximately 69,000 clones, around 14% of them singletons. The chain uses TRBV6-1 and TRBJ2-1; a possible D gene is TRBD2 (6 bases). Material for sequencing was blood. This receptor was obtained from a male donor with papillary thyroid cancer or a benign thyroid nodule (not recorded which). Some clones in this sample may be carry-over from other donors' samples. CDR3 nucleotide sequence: TGTGCCGGGGAGGTCCGGGTCGGTGAGCAGTTCTTC. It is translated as CAGEVRVGEQFF.